These 27 T cell receptor beta chains were sequenced from one sample in a study of PD-1 blockade in classical Hodgkin lymphoma. Relapse after autologous stem cell transplantation occurred in every patient, and brentuximab vedotin exposure varied. TCRdb keeps only in-frame clones here, not all; method: immunoSEQ multiplex PCR. Found here are approximately 99,000 clones, 89% of them singletons; the top ten hold 20%. This sample comprised peripheral blood mononuclear cells (PBMCs), obtained before the second cycle of nivolumab. Every receptor here comes from a human donor with classical Hodgkin lymphoma.

This sequence joins TRBV7-9 and TRBJ2-7, with a tentative D call TRBD2 (5 bases). The CDR3 loop spans 14 amino acids. V was clipped by 3 bases and J by 1 base, with 10 bases between them. Germline loops: CDR1 SEHNR, CDR2 FQNEAQ (reference sequence). The DNA for the CDR3 is TGTGCCAGCAGCTTCCGGGAATGGTCCTACGAGCAGTACTTC. Its translation is CASSFREWSYEQYF.

The chain combines TRBV27 with TRBJ1-4; D is undetermined. The CDR3 contains 15 residues. The ends were cut back, 0 bases at V and 8 bases at J, with 13 bases in the middle. Germline lookup yields CDR1 MNHEY and CDR2 SMNVEV (reference sequence). CDR3 region: CASSLSAGSGEKLFF. For the CDR3, the DNA is TGTGCCAGCAGTTTATCTGCGGGGAGTGGCGAAAAACTGTTTTTT.

The chain combines TRBV4-1 with TRBJ2-1; perhaps TRBD2 as D (6 bases). The CDR3 contains 15 residues. V dropped 0 bases and J dropped 2 bases, with 8 bases sitting between them. Germline CDR1 reads MGHRA; CDR2 reads YSYEKL. The CDR3 DNA follows: TGCGCCAGCAGCCAAGACGGGGGACCCTACAATGAGCAGTTCTTC. The encoded protein is CASSQDGGPYNEQFF.

The rearrangement uses TRBV28 and TRBJ1-1, with 8 bases lining up with TRBD1. The CDR3 contains 12 residues. Germline values: CDR1 MDHEN, CDR2 SYDVKM. The V segment lost 7 bases and the J segment 9 bases; nucleotides outside the gene matches: 7. The CDR3 nucleotides are TGTGCCAGCACCATCCGACAGGGGAAAGCTTTCTTT. It is translated as CASTIRQGKAFF.

The chain links TRBV10-3 to TRBJ1-5, with D unresolved. The ends were cut back, 3 bases at V and 3 bases at J, with 30 bases in the middle. Germline loops: CDR1 ENHRY, CDR2 SYGVKD. CDR3 length equals 21 residues. The CDR3 nucleotides are TGTGCCATCAGTGATTCCACGCCCTCTCGGCGGCAGTCGTCGATCAATCAGCCCCAGCATTTT. Translated: CAISDSTPSRRQSSINQPQHF.

The chain links TRBV29-1 to TRBJ2-2, with D hard to call. The CDR3 is 15 residues long. Trimming removed 2 bases at V and 1 base at J, with 11 bases between. Germline V gene lookup returns CDR1 SQVTM and CDR2 ANQGSEA. The DNA for the CDR3 is TGCAGCGTTGAAAGTATGGCCGGGAACACCGGGGAGCTGTTTTTT. Its translation is CSVESMAGNTGELFF.

This clone was seen only once. The chain uses TRBV19 and TRBJ2-1; no firm D call. Per germline, CDR1 LNHDA and CDR2 SQIVND (reference sequence). V was trimmed by 5 bases and J by 3 bases, leaving 14 bases between them. The CDR3 contains 15 residues. CDR3 DNA sequence: TGTGCCAGTAGTTATGACCCCCAGGACTACAATGAGCAGTTCTTC. Protein product: CASSYDPQDYNEQFF.

The chain joins TRBV7-7 to TRBJ1-1; D gene unclear. Per the germline V gene, CDR1 is SSHAT and CDR2 is FNYEAQ (reference sequence). Between the trimmed V and J ends, which lost 4 bases and 3 bases, there was a span of 9 bases. The CDR3 covers 13 residues. CDR3 in DNA: TGTGCCAGCAGCTCCGGAACAGACACTGAAGCTTTCTTT. Protein: CASSSGTDTEAFF.

V usage is TRBV7-2 and J usage is TRBJ2-1; 8 nucleotides align to TRBD2. The germline V gene encodes CDR1 SGHTA and CDR2 FQGNSA. Trimming at V came to 1 base and at J to 3 bases, leaving 8 bases not matched to a gene. The CDR3 is 17 residues long. The CDR3 spells CASSLGVSGMYYNEQFF. In DNA form, the CDR3 reads TGTGCCAGCAGCTTAGGAGTTAGCGGGATGTACTACAATGAGCAGTTCTTC.

This chain links TRBV7-9 with TRBJ1-1; D ambiguous. Germline values: CDR1 SEHNR, CDR2 FQNEAQ (reference sequence). Trimming took off 3 bases at V and 4 bases at J, with 9 bases between the two ends. CDR3 length: 13 amino acids. The CDR3 reads CASSFVAATEAFF. CDR3 DNA sequence: TGTGCCAGCAGCTTTGTGGCGGCCACTGAAGCTTTCTTT.

This rearrangement joins TRBV15 to TRBJ1-5; D remains ambiguous. V was shortened by 8 bases and J by 9 bases, with 17 bases between the two germline ends. The CDR3 sequence is 13 residues long. The germline V gene encodes CDR1 LNHNV and CDR2 YYDKDF (reference sequence). CDR3: CATARTGIRPQHF. In DNA, the CDR3 is TGTGCCACCGCCCGGACGGGAATCCGGCCCCAGCATTTT.

This sequence joins TRBV27 and TRBJ2-3; D is possibly TRBD2 (5 bases). The V and J ends lost 2 bases and 2 bases respectively, with 8 bases between them. The CDR3 has 14 amino acids. Germline CDR1 reads MNHEY; CDR2 reads SMNVEV (reference sequence). The CDR3 loop is CASSLAGFTDTQYF. The CDR3 DNA follows: TGTGCCAGCAGTTTAGCGGGTTTCACAGATACGCAGTATTTT.

The chain uses TRBV18 and TRBJ2-3, with 7 bases aligning to TRBD1. The CDR3 is made up of 16 amino acids. The V segment lost 3 bases and the J segment 4 bases; nucleotides outside the gene matches: 10. Looked up from germline, CDR1 is KGHSH and CDR2 is LQKENI. The CDR3 sequence: CASSPGQPRVSDTQYF. The CDR3 nucleotides read TGTGCCAGCTCACCGGGACAGCCACGAGTATCAGATACGCAGTATTTT.

This clone was detected once. The chain combines TRBV9 with TRBJ2-2; D is possibly TRBD1 (6 bases). Germline lookup yields CDR1 SGDLS and CDR2 YYNGEE. This CDR3 has 16 residues. Trimming pared 4 bases from V and 4 bases from J, leaving 17 bases between. This chain's CDR3 is CASSTSDSTGTGELFF. CDR3 in DNA: TGTGCCAGCAGCACATCGGACAGCACGGGCACCGGGGAGCTGTTTTTT.

This chain joins TRBV18 and TRBJ2-2; the D gene is possibly TRBD1 (6 bases). Trimming stripped 3 bases from V and 3 bases from J, with 8 bases between. The CDR3 is 14 residues long. Germline values: CDR1 KGHSH, CDR2 LQKENI. The CDR3 bases are TGTGCCAGCTCACCGGACAGCTACACCGGGGAGCTGTTTTTT. Protein product: CASSPDSYTGELFF. Filled out from reference TRBV18 and TRBJ2-2, the complete variable domain reads NAGVMQNPRHLVRRRGQEARLRCSPMKGHSHVYWYRQLPEEGLKFMVYLQKENIIDESGMPKERFSAEFPKEGPSILRIQQVVRGDSAAYFCASSPDSYTGELFFGEGSRLTVL.

The chain joins TRBV6-6 to TRBJ2-3, with 8 nucleotides matching TRBD1. Unmatched junction bases numbered 5, after V lost 0 bases and J lost 3 bases. CDR3 length: 16 amino acids. The germline V gene has CDR1 MNHNY and CDR2 SVGAGI (reference sequence). CDR3 bases: TGTGCCAGCAGTTACTCTTTGACAGGGGTAACAGATACGCAGTATTTT. Amino acid sequence: CASSYSLTGVTDTQYF.

This chain links TRBV6-6 with TRBJ2-3; TRBD2 matches 8 bases. Germline V gives CDR1 MNHNY, CDR2 SVGAGI (reference sequence). The CDR3 has 15 amino acids. After removal of 7 bases from V and 3 bases from J, the junction contained 9 bases not matched to a gene. The CDR3 bases are TGTGCCAGCACTCTACTAGCGGAGGGGACAGATACGCAGTATTTT. It translates to CASTLLAEGTDTQYF.

This clone was observed a few times. The chain combines TRBV2 with TRBJ1-5; D gene uncertain. V was shortened by 5 bases and J by 7 bases, with 12 bases between the two germline ends. The CDR3 loop spans 13 amino acids. Germline loops: CDR1 SNHLY, CDR2 FYNNEI. CDR3 residues: CASSTGNPQPQHF. In DNA, the CDR3 is TGTGCCAGCAGTACGGGTAATCCCCAGCCCCAGCATTTT.

The chain recombines TRBV18 with TRBJ1-1, with D perhaps TRBD1 (5 bases). Germline lookup yields CDR1 KGHSH and CDR2 LQKENI. Trimming removed 6 bases at V and 0 bases at J, with 17 bases between. The CDR3 has 16 amino acids. In DNA, the CDR3 is TGTGCCAGCTCTCTCAGTGGGACGGCTATGAACACTGAAGCTTTCTTT. Translating it yields CASSLSGTAMNTEAFF.

V gene TRBV28 combines with J gene TRBJ1-1; D is uncertain. This CDR3 is 11 amino acids long. From germline, CDR1 is MDHEN and CDR2 SYDVKM. The V and J ends lost 3 bases and 10 bases respectively, with 9 bases between them. The CDR3 DNA is TGTGCCAGCAGTTTGGGGTACGGAGCTTTCTTT. Protein product: CASSLGYGAFF.

The chain is built from TRBV29-1 and TRBJ2-1; 8 positions agree with TRBD2. The CDR3 extends over 14 amino acids. The V gene's germline CDR1 is SQVTM and CDR2 ANQGSEA. J lost 7 bases, V lost 2 bases, and 7 bases had no gene match. As DNA, the CDR3 is TGCAGCGTTGAACCCGGGACTAGTTTGAATGAGCAGTTCTTC. Amino acid sequence: CSVEPGTSLNEQFF.

The rearrangement links TRBV12-5 to TRBJ2-2; no clear D gene. This CDR3 region has 14 residues. Trimming stripped 1 base from V and 0 bases from J, with 3 bases between. The germline V gene has CDR1 LGHNT and CDR2 FRNRAP. CDR3 coding DNA: TGTGCTAGTGGTTTGGGCTCGAACACCGGGGAGCTGTTTTTT. It codes for CASGLGSNTGELFF.

This chain joins TRBV7-2 and TRBJ2-3; 8 bases are shared with TRBD1. The CDR3 is made up of 15 amino acids. V trimming: 6 bases; J trimming: 0 bases; junction bases outside the gene matches: 5. Per the germline V gene, CDR1 is SGHTA and CDR2 is FQGNSA. The CDR3, as DNA: TGTGCCAGCAGATGGGGACAGGCTAGCACAGATACGCAGTATTTT. Its translation: CASRWGQASTDTQYF.

The V gene is TRBV28, the J gene TRBJ2-7, with a weak D call TRBD1 (6 bases). The CDR3 runs 14 residues. CDR1 is MDHEN, CDR2 SYDVKM, per germline. V lost 7 bases, J lost 2 bases, and 15 bases lay in between. The CDR3 DNA reads TGTGCCAGCACCTTGTCTGGGGGCGCCTACGAGCAGTACTTC. Its translation is CASTLSGGAYEQYF.

V usage is TRBV4-2 and J usage is TRBJ1-1; tentative D call: TRBD1 (6 bases). V lost 4 bases and J lost 4, with 22 bases in between. CDR1 and CDR2 (germline): LGHNA, YNFKEQ. CDR3 length equals 17 residues. DNA of the CDR3: TGTGCCAGCAGCCGGGACCTGGAAAGGGGGGCAGGCACTGAAGCTTTCTTT. It codes for CASSRDLERGAGTEAFF.

This chain uses TRBV29-1 with TRBJ1-2, with D unresolved. CDR3 length equals 10 residues. CDR1 is SQVTM and CDR2 is ANQGSEA in the germline V gene. V shed 7 bases and J shed 2 bases, with 5 bases lying between them. The CDR3 spells CSAGNYGYTF. The DNA of the CDR3 is TGCAGCGCCGGAAACTATGGCTACACCTTC.

This chain connects TRBV4-1 to TRBJ2-7; no firm D call. This CDR3 has 14 amino acids. The V gene's germline CDR1 is MGHRA and CDR2 YSYEKL. V was shortened by 0 bases and J by 3 bases, with 9 bases between the two germline ends. The chain's CDR3 is CASSQDLNDYEQYF. The CDR3 DNA sequence: TGCGCCAGCAGCCAAGATCTGAACGACTACGAGCAGTACTTC.